This passage covers 14 T cell receptor beta chains from one sample sequenced in a study of regulatory T cells in long-lasting Graves disease. CDR3 regions were amplified by Arm-PCR using iRepertoire HTBI primers to build TCR beta libraries. TCRdb re-derived calls from the multiplex PCR reads in MiXCR, one entry per CDR3 protein. The top ten clones hold 20% to 25% of a sample with some 350,000 distinct CDR3 sequences, around 15% of them seen once. Documented time point: newly diagnosed GD, antithyroid drugs for less than 3 months. There was RNA extracted from PBMCs, and the TCR library was made from it. This sample also appeared in a second study, on T cells in Graves' hyperthyroidism and ophthalmopathy.

The input for sequencing was peripheral blood mononuclear cells (PBMCs), taken at new diagnosis, from a patient treated with antithyroid drugs. These receptors all come from a woman aged 18-29 years with Graves disease.

This clonotype was found many times. The chain joins TRBV20-1 to TRBJ1-2, with D maybe TRBD1 (5 bases). Germline CDR1 is DFQATT and CDR2 is SNEGSKA (reference sequence). The CDR3 has 16 amino acids. Between the trimmed V and J ends, which lost 1 base and 4 bases, there was a span of 19 bases. CDR3 amino acids: CSARAFAGTLSYGYTF. The CDR3 bases are TGCAGTGCTAGAGCCTTTGCCGGGACGTTAAGCTATGGCTACACCTTC.

V and J are TRBV20-1 and TRBJ2-1; 11 positions agree with TRBD2. The CDR3 consists of 17 residues. Germline-derived CDR1 and CDR2 are DFQATT and SNEGSKA (reference sequence). V was clipped by 2 bases and J by 8 bases; unmatched bases: 14. The CDR3 sequence is CSARPFGSGGALDEQFF. The CDR3 nucleotides are TGCAGTGCTAGACCATTTGGTAGCGGGGGGGCTTTGGATGAGCAGTTCTTC.

This clonotype was counted at least ten times. V usage is TRBV12-3 or TRBV12-4 and J usage is TRBJ2-1; D is unclear. This CDR3 has 14 amino acids. Trimming removed 3 bases at V and 7 bases at J, with 13 bases between. The CDR3 sequence: CASSLTGIRNEQFF. Written as DNA, the CDR3 is TGTGCCAGCAGTTTGACTGGGATCCGGAATGAGCAGTTCTTC.

This clonotype was seen at least ten times. The rearrangement joins TRBV6-2 or TRBV6-3 to TRBJ2-7; D gene ambiguous. This CDR3 region has 15 residues. Germline V lookup: CDR1 MNHEY, CDR2 SVGEGT. Trimming took off 5 bases at V and 2 bases at J, with 16 bases between the two ends. The CDR3 DNA follows: TGTGCCAGCAGTGAATATTGGGTGGGCCCCTACGAGCAGTACTTC. Its translation is CASSEYWVGPYEQYF.

The chain links TRBV19 to TRBJ1-2; TRBD1 agrees at 10 bases. The germline V gene has CDR1 LNHDA and CDR2 SQIVND (reference sequence). The V and J ends lost 10 bases and 7 bases, in that order; junction bases with no gene match: 15. The CDR3 consists of 15 residues. The CDR3 DNA sequence: TGTGCCACTACACCCGGGGGACAGGGGATCGGTGGCTACACCTTC. Translating it yields CATTPGGQGIGGYTF. Combining the CDR3 with reference TRBV19 and TRBJ1-2 gives the whole variable domain DGGITQSPKYLFRKEGQNVTLSCEQNLNHDAMYWYRQDPGQGLRLIYYSQIVNDFQKGDIAEGYSVSREKKESFPLTVTSAQKNPTAFYLCATTPGGQGIGGYTFGSGTRLTVV.

This clonotype was seen ten or more times. The rearrangement uses TRBV14 and TRBJ2-3, with D possibly being TRBD2 (5 bases). V shed 10 bases and J shed 6 bases, with 17 bases lying between them. The CDR3 has 13 amino acids. Germline V gene sequence: CDR1 SGHDN, CDR2 FVKESK. The DNA for the CDR3 is TGTGCCACCAAGCGGAACCTCGGGGATACGCAGTATTTT. Amino acids: CATKRNLGDTQYF.

This chain uses TRBV27 with TRBJ2-7, with D tentatively TRBD1 or TRBD2 (5 bases each). The CDR3 is made up of 14 amino acids. The V gene lost 4 bases and the J gene lost 6 bases, with 16 bases spanning the gap. Germline V gives CDR1 MNHEY, CDR2 SMNVEV (reference sequence). This CDR3 is CASSSNVGACEQYF. In DNA, the CDR3 is TGTGCCAGCAGTTCCAACGTCGGGGCCTGCGAGCAGTACTTC.

This clonotype was picked up many times. The chain couples TRBV27 to TRBJ1-4; D may be TRBD1 (5 bases). V was trimmed by 8 bases and J by 1 base, leaving 14 bases between them. CDR3 length: 15 residues. Looked up from germline, CDR1 is MNHEY and CDR2 is SMNVEV (reference sequence). CDR3 sequence: CASRRGGETNEKLFF. In DNA form, the CDR3 reads TGTGCCAGCCGCCGTGGGGGTGAAACTAATGAAAAACTGTTTTTT.

The chain uses TRBV9 and TRBJ2-3; D possibly corresponds to TRBD2 (6 bases). Trimming pared 0 bases from V and 6 bases from J, leaving 14 bases between. The germline CDR1 and CDR2 sequences are SGDLS and YYNGEE. This CDR3 is 15 amino acids long. Here the CDR3 reads CASSVGGDALDTQYF. CDR3 DNA: TGTGCCAGCAGCGTAGGCGGGGACGCACTGGATACGCAGTATTTT.

This clonotype was found many times. J is TRBJ2-7 and V is TRBV7-2; no reliable D call. V lost 9 bases and J lost 1, with 16 bases in between. The CDR3 is made up of 14 amino acids. Germline assignment: CDR1 SGHTA and CDR2 FQGNSA. CDR3 region: CASTLFFPSYEQYF. The CDR3 region has the DNA TGTGCCAGTACCCTCTTCTTCCCGTCCTACGAGCAGTACTTC.

This clonotype was seen only a few times. The rearrangement uses TRBV2 and TRBJ1-4, with D perhaps matching TRBD1 (5 bases). The CDR3 sequence is 13 residues long. Germline CDR1 and CDR2: SNHLY and FYNNEI. Trimming left V 5 bases short and J 7 bases short, with 11 bases between. As DNA, the CDR3 is TGTGCCAGCAGTTGGGGACTCTCTGAAAAACTGTTTTTT. It translates to CASSWGLSEKLFF.

This clonotype was seen repeatedly, ten times or more. The gene calls are TRBV6-1 and TRBJ1-5, with TRBD1 matching 12 bases. Germline CDR1 and CDR2: MNHNS and SASEGT. The V gene end was trimmed by 5 bases and the J gene end by 3 bases; junction bases not matched to a gene: 14. There are 19 residues in the CDR3. CDR3 coding DNA: TGTGCCAGCAGTCGGGGGGATGGGACAGGGGGCAGCGTCAATCAGCCCCAGCATTTT. Translation gives CASSRGDGTGGSVNQPQHF.

This clonotype was seen at least ten times. The gene calls are TRBV11-2 and TRBJ2-5, with D possibly matching TRBD2 (5 bases). This CDR3 comprises 14 residues. Trimming shortened V by 1 base and J by 5 bases, and 11 bases separated the two germline ends. CDR1 and CDR2 from the germline V gene are SGHAT and FQNNGV. In nucleotides, the CDR3 is TGTGCCAGCAGCTTAGCGGGATGGGGTGAGACCCAGTACTTC. Its translation is CASSLAGWGETQYF.

The J gene is TRBJ2-5, the V gene TRBV29-1, with D perhaps matching TRBD1 (6 bases). The CDR3 totals 12 residues. Trimming shortened V by 5 bases and J by 2 bases, and 9 bases separated the two germline ends. Germline-derived CDR1 and CDR2 are SQVTM and ANQGSEA. The CDR3 DNA sequence: TGCAGCGTTATTAGGGGGCAAGAGACCCAGTACTTC. Residues: CSVIRGQETQYF.